These T cell receptor beta chains were read from a single sample in a study of T cell repertoires in cytomegalovirus infection. TCRdb passed the reads through MiXCR, listing each CDR3 protein once. The profile shows about 530,000 distinct CDR3 sequences, more than 25% of them singletons. Sequenced input: PBMCs. The receptors originated from a human donor in good health (CMV status not recorded). Some clones in this sample may be carry-over from other donors' samples. CDR3s include the opening cysteine and the closing phenylalanine or tryptophan. D genes are given only for firm matches.

TRBD2 | TRBJ2-1 | TRBV7-9 | CASTRTSGKVRNEQFF
NA | TRBJ2-7 | TRBV19 | CASSMLVGRGYEQYF
TRBD2 | TRBJ2-1 | TRBV11-3 | CASSFRLAEGNEQFF
TRBD2 | TRBJ2-5 | TRBV7-7 | CASSPVTGGPSYETQYF
NA | TRBJ1-1 | TRBV29-1 | CSSSRGRDTEAFF
TRBD1 | TRBJ1-4 | TRBV6-1 | CASSGRAGTGNEKLFF
NA | TRBJ1-6 | TRBV7-2 | CASSPQTRIRTPLHF
NA | TRBJ1-4 | TRBV28 | CASSLLDRTNEKLFF
NA | TRBJ2-1 | TRBV6-1 | CASSEIGSGSYNEQFF
NA | TRBJ2-1 | TRBV12-3/TRBV12-4 | CASMGLPSYNEQFF
NA | TRBJ2-5 | TRBV12-3/TRBV12-4 | CASSPVGREETQYF
NA | TRBJ2-1 | TRBV30 | CAWSASSNEQFF
TRBD1 | TRBJ1-4 | TRBV30 | CAWKDRGGEKLFF
NA | TRBJ2-2 | TRBV6-2/TRBV6-3 | CASSYRQSNTGELFF
TRBD1 | TRBJ1-2 | TRBV29-1 | CSVVGDRVGHGYTF
NA | TRBJ2-3 | TRBV19 | CASRPVASTDTQYF
TRBD2 | TRBJ2-3 | TRBV18 | CASSPPPRLAGTDTQYF
NA | TRBJ1-2 | TRBV20-1 | CSASSPTTPGYTF
NA | TRBJ1-1 | TRBV7-2 | CASSPPDLNTEAFF
TRBD1 | TRBJ2-7 | TRBV7-8 | CASSLVGTGFVEQYF
TRBD2 | TRBJ2-5 | TRBV7-2 | CASSFGGRAGETQYF
NA | TRBJ2-3 | TRBV2 | CASSGALGTQYF
NA | TRBJ1-5 | TRBV20-1 | CSASVAEGNQPQHF
NA | TRBJ1-1 | TRBV7-2 | CASSPGHLGTEAFF
TRBD1 | TRBJ1-1 | TRBV6-1 | CASREGTALNTEAFF
TRBD2 | TRBJ2-1 | TRBV6-6 | CASSLGGGQFF
TRBD1 | TRBJ2-5 | TRBV20-1 | CSAQQGASGETQYF
NA | TRBJ1-4 | TRBV27 | CASQQQGNYGKLFF
TRBD2 | TRBJ2-1 | TRBV7-8 | CASSLAIQFSPSGHGEQFF
NA | TRBJ1-1 | TRBV14 | CASSQGSARGDTEAFF
NA | TRBJ2-1 | TRBV7-2 | CASSFVGGRDEQFF
TRBD2 | TRBJ2-2 | TRBV28 | CASSSGLAVIPGELFF
TRBD1 | TRBJ2-1 | TRBV12-3/TRBV12-4 | CASSLATGARNEQFF
TRBD1 | TRBJ1-2 | TRBV7-3 | CASSPGTGPNRQNGYTF
NA | TRBJ1-1 | TRBV5-6 | CASSPLFRRMNTEAFF
TRBD2 | TRBJ2-1 | TRBV6-1 | CASIRRGAYNEQFF
NA | TRBJ2-5 | TRBV29-1 | CSGRLGGGETQYF
NA | TRBJ2-1 | TRBV29-1 | CSVTRGGILNEQFF
NA | TRBJ2-5 | TRBV11-2 | CASSLRKDGETQYF
NA | TRBJ1-1 | TRBV7-9 | CASSLEPVTEAFF
NA | TRBJ2-2 | TRBV18 | CASSPRTANTGELFF
NA | TRBJ2-7 | TRBV6-2/TRBV6-3 | CASSKDNYEQYF
TRBD1 | TRBJ2-6 | TRBV6-2/TRBV6-3 | CASSYWGTGSGANVLTF
NA | TRBJ1-1 | TRBV11-2 | CASSVGWNTEAFF
NA | TRBJ1-4 | TRBV12-3/TRBV12-4 | CASSSGALNEKLFF